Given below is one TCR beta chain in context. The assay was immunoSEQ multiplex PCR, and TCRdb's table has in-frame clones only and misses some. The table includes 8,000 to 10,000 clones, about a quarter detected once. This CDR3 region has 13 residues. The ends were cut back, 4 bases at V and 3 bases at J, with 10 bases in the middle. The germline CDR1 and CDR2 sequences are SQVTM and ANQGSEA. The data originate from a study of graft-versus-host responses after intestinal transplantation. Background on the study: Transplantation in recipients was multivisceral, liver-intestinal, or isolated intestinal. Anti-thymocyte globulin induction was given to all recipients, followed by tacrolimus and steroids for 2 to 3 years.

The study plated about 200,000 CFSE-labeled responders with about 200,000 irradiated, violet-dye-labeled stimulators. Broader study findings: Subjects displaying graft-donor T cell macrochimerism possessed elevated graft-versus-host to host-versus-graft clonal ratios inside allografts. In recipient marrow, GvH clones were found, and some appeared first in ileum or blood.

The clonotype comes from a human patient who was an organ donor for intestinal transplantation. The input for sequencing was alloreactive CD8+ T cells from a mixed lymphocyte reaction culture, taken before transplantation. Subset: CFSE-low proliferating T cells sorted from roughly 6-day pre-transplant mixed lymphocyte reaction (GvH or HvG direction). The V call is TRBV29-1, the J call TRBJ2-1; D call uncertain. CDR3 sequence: CSVVKENYNEQFF. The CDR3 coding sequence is TGCAGCGTTGTGAAGGAGAACTACAATGAGCAGTTCTTC.